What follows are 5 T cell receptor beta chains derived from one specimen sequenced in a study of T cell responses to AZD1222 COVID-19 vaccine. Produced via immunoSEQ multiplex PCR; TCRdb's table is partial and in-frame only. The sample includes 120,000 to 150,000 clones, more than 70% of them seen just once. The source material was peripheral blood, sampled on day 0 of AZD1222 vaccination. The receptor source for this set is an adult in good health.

This CDR3 reads CASSDMDRGNSPLHF. The CDR3 coding sequence is TGTGCCAGTAGTGACATGGACAGGGGCAATTCACCCCTCCACTTT. The gene calls are TRBV19 and TRBJ1-6; 9 bases map to TRBD1. V shed 5 bases, J shed 7 bases, and the junction held 6 bases outside the gene matches. The CDR3 is 15 amino acids. Per the germline V gene, CDR1 is LNHDA and CDR2 is SQIVND (reference sequence).

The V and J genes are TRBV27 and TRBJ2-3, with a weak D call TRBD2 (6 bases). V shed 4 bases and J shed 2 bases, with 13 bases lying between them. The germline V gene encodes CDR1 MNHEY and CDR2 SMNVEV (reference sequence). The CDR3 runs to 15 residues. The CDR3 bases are TGTGCCAGCAGTTCTGGGGGGAGGAACACAGATACGCAGTATTTT. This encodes CASSSGGRNTDTQYF.

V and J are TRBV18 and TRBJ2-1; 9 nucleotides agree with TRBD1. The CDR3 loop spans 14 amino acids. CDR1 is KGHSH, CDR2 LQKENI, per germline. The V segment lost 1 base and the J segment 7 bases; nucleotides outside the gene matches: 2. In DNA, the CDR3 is TGTGCCAGCTCACCACAGGGACAGGGAAATGAGCAGTTCTTC. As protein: CASSPQGQGNEQFF.

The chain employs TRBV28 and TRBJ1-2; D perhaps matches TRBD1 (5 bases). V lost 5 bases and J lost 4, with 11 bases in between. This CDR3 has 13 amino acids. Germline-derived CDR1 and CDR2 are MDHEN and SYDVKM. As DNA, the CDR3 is TGTGCCAGCAGTCTCGACGGGGGCTATGGCTACACCTTC. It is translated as CASSLDGGYGYTF.

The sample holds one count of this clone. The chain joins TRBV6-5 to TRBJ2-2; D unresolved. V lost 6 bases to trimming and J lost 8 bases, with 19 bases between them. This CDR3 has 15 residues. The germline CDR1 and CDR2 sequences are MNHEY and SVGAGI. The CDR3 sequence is CASRKVLGSTGELFF. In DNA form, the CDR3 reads TGTGCCAGCAGGAAGGTCCTAGGATCCACTGGGGAGCTGTTTTTT.